Listed here are 31 T cell receptor beta chains from one sample, sequenced in a study of somatic mutations in cytotoxic T cells in rheumatoid arthritis. Produced via immunoSEQ multiplex PCR; TCRdb's table is partial and in-frame only. This sample has 17,000 or so clones, with over 65% found just once. Sequencing input: CD8+ T cells sorted from blood. All receptors come from an adult with rheumatoid arthritis.

This clone was picked up a small number of times. This chain links TRBV10-1 with TRBJ1-5; the match to TRBD1 covers 7 bases. There are 17 residues in the CDR3. From germline, CDR1 is WNHNN and CDR2 SYGVQD (reference sequence). V shed 0 bases, J shed 2 bases, and the junction held 7 bases outside the gene matches. CDR3 residues: CASSESRGGEGNQPQHF. CDR3 nucleotide sequence: TGCGCCAGCAGTGAGTCACGAGGGGGCGAGGGCAATCAGCCCCAGCATTTT.

The chain joins TRBV19 to TRBJ2-2; D remains unclear. Looked up from germline, CDR1 is LNHDA and CDR2 is SQIVND (reference sequence). The CDR3 totals 10 residues. V lost 8 bases to trimming and J lost 8 bases, with 6 bases between them. Here the CDR3 DNA reads TGTGCCAGTTTTGGAGGGGAGCTGTTTTTT. Its translation is CASFGGELFF.

The chain combines TRBV2 with TRBJ2-2; D remains unclear. The V gene's germline CDR1 is SNHLY and CDR2 FYNNEI. The CDR3 is 13 amino acids. Trimming left V 3 bases short and J 6 bases short, with 8 bases between. The CDR3 sequence: CASSEDPAGELFF. DNA for the CDR3: TGTGCCAGCAGTGAGGATCCAGCCGGGGAGCTGTTTTTT.

V gene TRBV27 combines with J gene TRBJ1-5, with TRBD1 matching over 7 bases. Germline-derived CDR1 and CDR2 are MNHEY and SMNVEV (reference sequence). V was pared by 6 bases and J by 4 bases, with 6 bases of the junction left unmatched. CDR3 length: 14 residues. The CDR3 bases are TGTGCCAGCAGCCCTGACAGGGCTAATCAGCCCCAGCATTTT. Translated, it gives CASSPDRANQPQHF.

The rearrangement links TRBV6-5 to TRBJ2-1; D is uncertain. The germline V gene has CDR1 MNHEY and CDR2 SVGAGI. Trimming took 2 bases from V and 7 from J, leaving 6 bases between them. This CDR3 is built from 12 residues. In nucleotides, the CDR3 is TGTGCCAGCAGTTACGTGGGGAATGAGCAGTTCTTC. Translated: CASSYVGNEQFF.

CDR3 sequence (DNA): TGTGCCAGCAGTCAAAGGAGGACAGGGGGCCTGGATCAGCCCCAGCATTTT. Translated, it gives CASSQRRTGGLDQPQHF. The chain employs TRBV5-6 and TRBJ1-5, with 11 nucleotides matching TRBD1. The CDR3 consists of 17 residues. Germline V CDR1 and CDR2: SGHDT, YYEEEE. V was pared by 5 bases and J by 5 bases, with 12 bases of the junction left unmatched.

This rearrangement joins TRBV7-2 to TRBJ2-1, with TRBD1 matching over 9 bases. Germline trimming cut 4 bases from V and 5 bases from J; bases unmatched to any gene: 3. The V gene's germline CDR1 is SGHTA and CDR2 FQGNSA. CDR3 size: 14 residues. The CDR3 DNA is TGTGCCAGCAGCTCTGGGACAGGGCACAATGAGCAGTTCTTC. Translation: CASSSGTGHNEQFF.

V and J are TRBV7-6 and TRBJ2-7, with unresolved D. Between the trimmed V and J ends, which lost 1 base and 2 bases, there was a span of 21 bases. The CDR3 is 18 amino acids. Germline loops: CDR1 SGHVS, CDR2 FNYEAQ. The CDR3, as DNA: TGTGCCAGCAGCTTAGAACCGTCCCCTACCAAAGCACCCTACGAGCAGTACTTC. Residues: CASSLEPSPTKAPYEQYF.

The chain recombines TRBV13 with TRBJ2-1, with D possibly matching TRBD1 (5 bases). This CDR3 is built from 13 residues. Germline V gene data show CDR1 as PRHDT and CDR2 as FYEKMQ (reference sequence). The V end lost 5 bases, the J end lost 7 bases, and 12 bases lay between the germline ends. The CDR3 spells CASSLRGMNEQFF. Here the CDR3 DNA reads TGTGCCAGCAGCCTAAGGGGTATGAATGAGCAGTTCTTC. Filled out from reference TRBV13 and TRBJ2-1, the complete variable domain reads AAGVIQSPRHLIKEKRETATLKCYPIPRHDTVYWYQQGPGQDPQFLISFYEKMQSDKGSIPDRFSAQQFSDYHSELNMSSLELGDSALYFCASSLRGMNEQFFGPGTRLTVL.

V and J are TRBV6-1 and TRBJ2-1; the D call may be TRBD1 or TRBD2 (5 bases each). Trimming took 6 bases from V and 8 from J, leaving 20 bases between them. There are 15 residues in the CDR3. Looked up from germline, CDR1 is MNHNS and CDR2 is SASEGT. CDR3 protein: CASSPRIGIGDEQFF. As DNA, the CDR3 is TGTGCCAGCAGCCCCAGGATCGGGATAGGGGATGAGCAGTTCTTC.

The chain recombines TRBV12-5 with TRBJ2-1, with 10 positions matching TRBD1. The CDR3 is 18 residues long. Per the germline V gene, CDR1 is LGHNT and CDR2 is FRNRAP. J was trimmed by 8 bases and V by 1 base; bases with no gene match: 14. CDR3: CASGLGPHRTGGGDEQFF. DNA for the CDR3: TGTGCTAGTGGTTTGGGCCCCCATCGGACAGGGGGGGGAGATGAGCAGTTCTTC.

V and J are TRBV6-6 and TRBJ2-3, with 7 bases lining up with TRBD2. The CDR3 length is 15 residues. The V gene end was trimmed by 5 bases and the J gene end by 5 bases; junction bases not matched to a gene: 10. Germline CDR1 is MNHNY and CDR2 is SVGAGI (reference sequence). For the CDR3, the DNA is TGTGCCAGCAGTCGCGGGGGTAGGATTGAAGATACGCAGTATTTT. Translating gives CASSRGGRIEDTQYF.

J is TRBJ1-2 and V is TRBV7-9; D gene unclear. Looked up from germline, CDR1 is SEHNR and CDR2 is FQNEAQ (reference sequence). V lost 5 bases, J lost 8 bases, and 18 bases lay in between. The CDR3 has 14 amino acids. In DNA, the CDR3 is TGTGCCAGCAGCCCGGCCGTGGGCTGGGAAGGCTACACCTTC. This codes for CASSPAVGWEGYTF.

This clone was observed a handful of times. The chain combines TRBV9 with TRBJ1-6; 8 nucleotides match TRBD1. CDR1 and CDR2 (germline): SGDLS, YYNGEE. The J segment lost 7 bases and the V segment lost 4 bases, leaving 10 bases of the junction unmatched. CDR3 size: 16 residues. CDR3 sequence (DNA): TGTGCCAGCAGCCGGACAGGGTTATTCCCCAATTCACCCCTCCACTTT. It codes for CASSRTGLFPNSPLHF.

In regard to this clone: Sequence at one end of the junction differs from germline and may be a read error. V usage is TRBV30 and J usage is TRBJ1-2; D perhaps matches TRBD1 (5 bases). Germline CDR1 GTSNPN, CDR2 SVGIG (reference sequence). The CDR3 is 11 residues long. CDR3 sequence (DNA): TGTGCCCGGAGGGCAGGGAATGGCTACACCTTC. Its protein product is CARRAGNGYTF.

The CDR3 coding sequence is TGTGCCAGCAGCTTCTCCGGGACAGGGCTCTACGAGCAGTACTTC. As protein: CASSFSGTGLYEQYF. The chain carries TRBV7-9 and TRBJ2-5, with TRBD1 identical over 9 bases. The J call may be incorrect, as the DNA end agrees better with TRBJ2-7. CDR3 length equals 15 residues. Germline CDR1 SEHNR, CDR2 FQNEAQ (reference sequence).

This clone has just one count. The V and J genes are TRBV30 and TRBJ1-2, with a tentative D call TRBD1 (6 bases). The CDR3 totals 13 residues. V lost 4 bases and J 5 bases, leaving 14 bases between the germline ends. Per germline, CDR1 GTSNPN and CDR2 SVGIG (reference sequence). In DNA, the CDR3 is TGTGCCTGGACAGGGGTCGGGCGGTATGGCTACACCTTC. Translated: CAWTGVGRYGYTF.

The CDR3 DNA reads as TGTGCCAGCAGCTTTTGGGTCTCCCGTGTAAATGAAAAACTGTTTTTT. As protein: CASSFWVSRVNEKLFF. This chain joins TRBV7-8 and TRBJ1-4; D remains unclear. Trimming took 3 bases from V and 5 from J, leaving 16 bases between them. Germline values: CDR1 SGHVS, CDR2 FQNEAQ. The CDR3 sequence is 16 residues long.

CDR3 in DNA: TGCGCCAGCAGCCCCTATACGATACAGAGCCCTAATGAAAAACTGTTTTTT. Residues: CASSPYTIQSPNEKLFF. This chain links TRBV4-1 with TRBJ1-4; D gene unclear. Germline V gene lookup returns CDR1 MGHRA and CDR2 YSYEKL. The ends were cut back, 4 bases at V and 3 bases at J, with 18 bases in the middle. The CDR3 extends over 17 amino acids.

The chain has TRBV27 and TRBJ2-4, with TRBD2 as a possible D gene (6 bases). Trimming stripped 5 bases from V and 8 bases from J, with 16 bases between. Germline V CDR1 and CDR2: MNHEY, SMNVEV (reference sequence). CDR3 length equals 14 residues. The chain's CDR3 is CASSPGSGVDIQYF. For the CDR3, the DNA is TGTGCCAGCAGTCCCGGTTCGGGGGTTGACATTCAGTACTTC.

The chain employs TRBV27 and TRBJ2-7; 8 bases are a match to TRBD1. Germline values: CDR1 MNHEY, CDR2 SMNVEV (reference sequence). V shed 6 bases and J 1 base; nucleotides not matched to a gene: 11. The CDR3 contains 16 residues. The CDR3 loop reads CASSPAGGQGSYEQYF. In DNA form, the CDR3 reads TGTGCCAGCAGCCCAGCCGGCGGACAGGGATCCTACGAGCAGTACTTC.

V and J are TRBV6-1 and TRBJ1-1; 10 nucleotides align to TRBD1. In germline, CDR1 is MNHNS, CDR2 SASEGT. The CDR3 has 14 amino acids. Trimming at V came to 6 bases and at J to 6 bases, leaving 7 bases not matched to a gene. Written as DNA, the CDR3 is TGTGCCAGCAGGGAGACAGGGGGCGACGCTGAAGCTTTCTTT. Residues: CASRETGGDAEAFF.

V and J are TRBV15 and TRBJ2-7; unclear D gene. Trimming cost V 0 bases and J 3 bases, with 15 bases left between them. The CDR3 consists of 16 residues. The germline CDR1 and CDR2 sequences are LNHNV and YYDKDF (reference sequence). This CDR3 is CATSRDRAERGYEQYF. For the CDR3, the DNA is TGTGCCACCAGCAGAGATCGGGCGGAAAGAGGCTACGAGCAGTACTTC. Based on the CDR3 plus reference TRBV15 and TRBJ2-7, the full variable domain is DAMVIQNPRYQVTQFGKPVTLSCSQTLNHNVMYWYQQKSSQAPKLLFHYYDKDFNNEADTPDNFQSRRPNTSFCFLDIRSPGLGDTAMYLCATSRDRAERGYEQYFGPGTRLTVT.

The chain carries TRBV7-2 and TRBJ2-7; D unclear. The CDR3 sequence is 12 residues long. Germline assignment: CDR1 SGHTA and CDR2 FQGNSA. V gave up 1 base and J gave up 6 bases, with 7 bases separating them. CDR3 region: CASSLGSPEQYF. The CDR3 DNA sequence: TGTGCCAGCAGCTTAGGTTCCCCCGAGCAGTACTTC.

The rearrangement links TRBV7-9 to TRBJ1-2; the D is unclear. Germline V gives CDR1 SEHNR, CDR2 FQNEAQ (reference sequence). This CDR3 region has 11 residues. Trimming pared 6 bases from V and 7 bases from J, leaving 9 bases between. The CDR3 DNA reads TGTGCCAGCAGTTCAGGTCGTGGCTACACCTTC. Protein product: CASSSGRGYTF.

The chain is built from TRBV27 and TRBJ1-5; 7 bases match TRBD1. Germline CDR1 and CDR2: MNHEY and SMNVEV (reference sequence). Trimming cost V 7 bases and J 6 bases; bases outside gene matches: 24. The CDR3 totals 19 residues. The CDR3 sequence is CASTPPGTEQWEGGQPQHF. CDR3 in DNA: TGTGCCAGCACCCCTCCCGGGACAGAACAATGGGAGGGTGGTCAGCCCCAGCATTTT.

The chain combines TRBV5-6 with TRBJ1-2, with D hard to call. The CDR3 is 13 residues long. V was cut by 1 base and J by 5 bases, with 9 bases left in between. Germline values: CDR1 SGHDT, CDR2 YYEEEE. For the CDR3, the DNA is TGTGCCAGCAGCTTGTCGTCGGGGTATGGCTACACCTTC. Its translation: CASSLSSGYGYTF.

The CDR3 DNA follows: TGTGCCAGCAGCCCGTCCGGGTACACTGAAGCTTTCTTT. Amino acids: CASSPSGYTEAFF. This chain connects TRBV7-3 to TRBJ1-1, with D unresolved. The CDR3 is 13 residues long. Trimming took 5 bases from V and 3 from J, leaving 10 bases between them. Germline V CDR1 and CDR2: SGHTA, FQGTGA.

The CDR3 spells CASSKTNEATEAFF. The CDR3 nucleotides read TGTGCCAGTAGTAAAACTAATGAGGCCACTGAAGCTTTCTTT. V and J are TRBV19 and TRBJ1-1; D is unclear. CDR3 length: 14 amino acids. Trimming shortened V by 4 bases and J by 4 bases, and 13 bases separated the two germline ends. Germline V gene data show CDR1 as LNHDA and CDR2 as SQIVND (reference sequence).

The rearrangement joins TRBV30 to TRBJ2-7; TRBD2 is a possible D gene (7 bases). Trimming stripped 8 bases from V and 7 bases from J, with 21 bases between. Per germline, CDR1 GTSNPN and CDR2 SVGIG (reference sequence). The CDR3 runs to 13 residues. The CDR3, as DNA: TGTGCCGTCGTTGCGGGGGCACGGTTTGAGCAGTACTTC. Amino acid sequence: CAVVAGARFEQYF.

The rearrangement uses TRBV6-5 and TRBJ1-2, with D unresolved. The length of the CDR3 is 14 residues. Per the germline V gene, CDR1 is MNHEY and CDR2 is SVGAGI. The V end was cut by 2 bases, the J end by 4 bases, with 11 bases between. The CDR3 loop reads CASSYEGGTYGYTF. The DNA for the CDR3 is TGTGCCAGCAGTTACGAGGGAGGCACCTATGGCTACACCTTC.